The 17 T cell receptor beta chains below were found in one sample sequenced in a study of blood T cell repertoires in COVID-19. Profiling relied on immunoSEQ multiplex PCR, and the TCRdb table lists in-frame clones only, not all of them. The sample has 18,000 or so clones; about 88% are singletons. The sample consisted of peripheral blood. These receptors were obtained from a man aged 35 to 55 with active COVID-19.

The rearrangement uses TRBV19 and TRBJ1-5, with D hard to call. The CDR3 is made up of 16 amino acids. Germline CDR1 and CDR2: LNHDA and SQIVND (reference sequence). V shed 1 base and J shed 1 base, with 11 bases lying between them. Here the CDR3 reads CASSIGGRGSNQPQHF. The CDR3 nucleotides are TGTGCCAGTAGTATAGGCGGCCGCGGGAGCAATCAGCCCCAGCATTTT.

In nucleotides, the CDR3 is TGCGCCAGCAGCCGCGAGATTCCCTACGAGCAGTACTTC. Translation: CASSREIPYEQYF. This chain joins TRBV5-1 and TRBJ2-7; D ambiguous. Germline V gene data show CDR1 as SGHRS and CDR2 as YFSETQ. Trimming removed 4 bases from V and 2 bases from J, with 10 bases in between. The CDR3 length is 13 residues.

This chain connects TRBV6-5 to TRBJ2-7; 16 nucleotides match TRBD2. Germline V gives CDR1 MNHEY, CDR2 SVGAGI. The CDR3 loop spans 15 amino acids. V lost 6 bases, J lost 5 bases, and 4 bases stayed unmatched. The CDR3 sequence is CASRTGTSGRDEQYF. The DNA of the CDR3 is TGTGCCAGCAGGACTGGGACTAGCGGGAGGGACGAGCAGTACTTC.

The gene calls are TRBV3-1 (or the pseudogene TRBV3-2) and TRBJ2-7, with TRBD2 identical over 9 bases. The J segment lost 0 bases and the V segment lost 1 base, leaving 4 bases of the junction unmatched. From germline, CDR1 is LGHDT and CDR2 YNNKEL (reference sequence). The CDR3 extends over 16 amino acids. CDR3 sequence reads: CASSQGPSGNSYEQYF. CDR3 sequence (DNA): TGTGCCAGCAGCCAAGGCCCTAGCGGGAACTCCTACGAGCAGTACTTC.

The chain has TRBV5-1 and TRBJ2-7; TRBD2 matches 10 bases. The germline V gene encodes CDR1 SGHRS and CDR2 YFSETQ. The length of the CDR3 is 15 residues. Germline trimming cut 4 bases from V and 3 bases from J; bases unmatched to any gene: 7. The CDR3 DNA follows: TGCGCCAGCAGCCGAGGGACTAGCGTGTTCTACGAGCAGTACTTC. Its translation is CASSRGTSVFYEQYF.

V and J are TRBV6-5 and TRBJ2-7; 11 bases match TRBD2. The CDR3 sequence is 15 residues long. The V segment lost 4 bases and the J segment 3 bases; nucleotides outside the gene matches: 5. Germline V lookup: CDR1 MNHEY, CDR2 SVGAGI. This CDR3 reads CASSFGLAGLYEQYF. The CDR3 nucleotides are TGTGCCAGCAGTTTTGGACTAGCGGGTCTCTACGAGCAGTACTTC.

This clone was recorded only once. The chain is built from TRBV10-3 and TRBJ2-7; weak D call: TRBD2 (7 bases). Between the trimmed V and J ends, which lost 10 bases and 3 bases, there was a span of 19 bases. CDR1 and CDR2 from the germline V gene are ENHRY and SYGVKD. The CDR3 runs 14 residues. CDR3 sequence: CASANRGASYEQYF. CDR3 sequence (DNA): TGTGCCAGCGCAAATCGGGGGGCCAGCTACGAGCAGTACTTC.

J is TRBJ2-5 and V is TRBV27; 12 positions agree with TRBD2. With 3 bases clipped from V and 2 bases from J, the junction kept 7 bases outside the gene matches. From germline, CDR1 is MNHEY and CDR2 SMNVEV (reference sequence). The length of the CDR3 is 17 residues. CDR3 in amino acids: CASSLTSGSSWQETQYF. The DNA for the CDR3 is TGTGCCAGCAGTTTGACTAGCGGGAGTTCGTGGCAAGAGACCCAGTACTTC.

The rearrangement uses TRBV4-2 and TRBJ1-3, with 7 bases identical to TRBD1. The CDR3 contains 16 residues. The J segment lost 3 bases and the V segment lost 0 bases, leaving 5 bases of the junction unmatched. Germline CDR1 reads LGHNA; CDR2 reads YNFKEQ. CDR3 DNA sequence: TGTGCCAGCAGCCAAGAGACAGGGTACTTTGGAAACACCATATATTTT. Translated: CASSQETGYFGNTIYF.

Only one count was recorded for this clone. This chain links TRBV6-2 or TRBV6-3 with TRBJ2-1; TRBD2 matches 11 bases. This CDR3 is 17 amino acids long. The V gene end was trimmed by 0 bases and the J gene end by 2 bases; junction bases not matched to a gene: 3. CDR1 and CDR2 from the germline V gene are MNHEY and SVGEGT. The CDR3 coding sequence is TGTGCCAGCAGTTACTCACTAGCGGGAGAGCCCTACAATGAGCAGTTCTTC. This sequence encodes CASSYSLAGEPYNEQFF.

The genes are TRBV7-7 and TRBJ1-4, with TRBD1 matching 7 bases. V lost 8 bases and J lost 7; bases outside the gene matches: 16. Germline CDR1 and CDR2: SSHAT and FNYEAQ (reference sequence). CDR3 length: 16 amino acids. The CDR3 spells CASYNAYRGIVEKLFF. For the CDR3, the DNA is TGTGCCAGCTATAATGCGTACAGGGGTATAGTTGAAAAACTGTTTTTT.

V gene TRBV18 combines with J gene TRBJ2-1; 8 nucleotides line up with TRBD2. The ends lost 6 bases at V and 3 bases at J; junction bases unmatched: 13. The CDR3 has 17 amino acids. From germline, CDR1 is KGHSH and CDR2 LQKENI. This CDR3 reads CASSNIKSGSLYNEQFF. The CDR3 region has the DNA TGTGCCAGCTCCAATATCAAAAGCGGGAGTCTCTACAATGAGCAGTTCTTC.

The chain joins TRBV2 to TRBJ2-7; TRBD2 matches 9 bases. CDR3 length equals 13 residues. Trimming cost V 7 bases and J 4 bases; bases outside gene matches: 5. Germline V lookup: CDR1 SNHLY, CDR2 FYNNEI. The CDR3 sequence is CASTSGRSYEQYF. In DNA form, the CDR3 reads TGTGCCAGCACCAGCGGGAGGTCTTACGAGCAGTACTTC. The whole variable domain, filled in from reference TRBV2 and TRBJ2-7, reads EPEVTQTPSHQVTQMGQEVILRCVPISNHLYFYWYRQILGQKVEFLVSFYNNEISEKSEIFDDQFSVERPDGSNFTLKIRSTKLEDSAMYFCASTSGRSYEQYFGPGTRLTVT.

V and J are TRBV5-6 and TRBJ2-7; 9 nucleotides align to TRBD1. Germline values: CDR1 SGHDT, CDR2 YYEEEE. With V trimmed by 4 bases and J by 2 bases, 4 bases remained unmatched. CDR3 length: 14 amino acids. The CDR3: CASSLRDRAYEQYF. The CDR3 nucleotides are TGTGCCAGCAGCCTCCGGGACAGGGCCTACGAGCAGTACTTC.

The chain is built from TRBV4-1 and TRBJ1-4, with 8 bases matching TRBD1. The CDR3 is 14 amino acids. Germline assignment: CDR1 MGHRA and CDR2 YSYEKL. The V and J ends lost 8 bases and 7 bases, in that order; junction bases with no gene match: 9. This CDR3 reads CASRLTGVVEKLFF. The CDR3 nucleotides are TGCGCCAGCCGATTGACAGGGGTTGTTGAAAAACTGTTTTTT.

This clone was recorded a few times. The chain carries TRBV5-8 and TRBJ2-2, with TRBD2 matching over 16 bases. Germline trimming cut 5 bases from V and 4 bases from J; bases unmatched to any gene: 11. Per germline, CDR1 SGHTS and CDR2 YDEGEE. The CDR3 loop spans 19 amino acids. The chain's CDR3 is CASRSRPGLAGGSTGELFF. CDR3 in DNA: TGTGCCAGCAGGTCACGGCCGGGACTAGCGGGAGGGTCCACCGGGGAGCTGTTTTTT.

CDR3 in DNA: TGTGCCAGCAGTTTCAGCGGTACCCACTACGAGCAGTACTTC. It is translated as CASSFSGTHYEQYF. The V and J genes are TRBV27 and TRBJ2-7; D possibly corresponds to TRBD2 (5 bases). From germline, CDR1 is MNHEY and CDR2 SMNVEV (reference sequence). CDR3 size: 14 residues. V lost 3 bases, J lost 3 bases, and 12 bases lay in between.